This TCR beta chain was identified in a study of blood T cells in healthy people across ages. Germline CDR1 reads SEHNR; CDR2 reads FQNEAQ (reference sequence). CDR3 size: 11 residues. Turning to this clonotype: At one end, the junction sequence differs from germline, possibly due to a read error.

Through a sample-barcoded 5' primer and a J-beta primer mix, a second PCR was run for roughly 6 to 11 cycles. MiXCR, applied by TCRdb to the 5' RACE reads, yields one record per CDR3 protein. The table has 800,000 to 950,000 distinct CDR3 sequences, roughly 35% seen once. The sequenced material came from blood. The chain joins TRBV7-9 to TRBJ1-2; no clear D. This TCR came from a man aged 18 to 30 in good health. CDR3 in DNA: TGTGCCAGCAGCTTAGAGGCTGGCAACACCTTC. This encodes CASSLEAGNTF.